One TCR beta chain is described in this entry. Antigen unknown. The V end was cut by 2 bases, the J end by 0 bases, with 8 bases between. The CDR3 has 15 amino acids. The V gene's germline CDR1 is SGHRS and CDR2 YFSETQ. The sample originates from a study of OX40 agonist ivuxolimab in advanced cancers. The wider study: Patients' therapy was ivuxolimab, an antibody that acts as an agonist of OX40 (CD134).

Study results and limitations: Relative to CD4+, CD8+ T cells held more expanded clones on average.

Profiling relied on immunoSEQ multiplex PCR, and the TCRdb table lists in-frame clones only, not all of them. The data contain roughly 92,000 clones, about 89% of them seen just once; the ten biggest clones take up approximately 8.4%. Patients had blood sampled at baseline and again on cycle 4 day 1 and cycle 7 day 1. The origin of this receptor is an adult with an advanced solid tumor such as melanoma, head and neck, liver or kidney cancer. Source: CD4+ or CD8+ T cells sorted from blood, taken in a trial of the OX40 agonist ivuxolimab. The chain carries TRBV5-1 and TRBJ2-2; D remains ambiguous. The CDR3 DNA reads as TGCGCCAGCAGCTTAGTGTCCGCGAACACCGGGGAGCTGTTTTTT. Protein product: CASSLVSANTGELFF.